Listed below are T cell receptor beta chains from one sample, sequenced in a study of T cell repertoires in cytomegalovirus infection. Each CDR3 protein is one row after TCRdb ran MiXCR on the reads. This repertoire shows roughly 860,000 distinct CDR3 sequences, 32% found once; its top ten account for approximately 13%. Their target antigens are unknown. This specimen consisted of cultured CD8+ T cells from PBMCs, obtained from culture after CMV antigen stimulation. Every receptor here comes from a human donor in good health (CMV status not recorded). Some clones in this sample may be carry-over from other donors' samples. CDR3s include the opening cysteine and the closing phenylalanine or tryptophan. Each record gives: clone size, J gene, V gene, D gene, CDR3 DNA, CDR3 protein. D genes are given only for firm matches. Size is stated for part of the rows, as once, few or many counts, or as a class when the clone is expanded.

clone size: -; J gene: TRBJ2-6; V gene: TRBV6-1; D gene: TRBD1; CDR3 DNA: TGTGCCAGCAGTCTCCAGGGGGTTGGGGTCAACGTCCTGACTTTC; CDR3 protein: CASSLQGVGVNVLTF
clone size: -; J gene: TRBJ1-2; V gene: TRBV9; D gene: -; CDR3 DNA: TGTGCCAGCAGCGCAGGGGACGCAGCTAACTATGGCTACACCTTC; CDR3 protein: CASSAGDAANYGYTF
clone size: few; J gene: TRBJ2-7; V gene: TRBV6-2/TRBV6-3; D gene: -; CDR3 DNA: TGTGCCAGCAGTTACCGCCACTACGAGCAGTACTTC; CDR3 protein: CASSYRHYEQYF
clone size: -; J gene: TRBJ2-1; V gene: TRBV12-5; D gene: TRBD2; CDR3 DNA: TGTGCTAGTGGTCCAGCGGGGAGCGGGGGACTCTCCAATGAGCAGTTCTTC; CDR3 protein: CASGPAGSGGLSNEQFF
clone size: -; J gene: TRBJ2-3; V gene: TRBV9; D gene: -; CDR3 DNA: TGTGCCAGCAGCGTAGAGGGGGACGGCACAGATACGCAGTATTTT; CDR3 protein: CASSVEGDGTDTQYF
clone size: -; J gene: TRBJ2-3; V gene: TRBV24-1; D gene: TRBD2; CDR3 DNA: TGTGCCACCAGTGATCATACTAGCGGGGTAGATACGCAGTATTTT; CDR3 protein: CATSDHTSGVDTQYF
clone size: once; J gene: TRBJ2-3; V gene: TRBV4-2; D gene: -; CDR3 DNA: TGTGCCAGCAGCCATCCCCCGGTAGGGGGGGCAGATACGCAGTATTTT; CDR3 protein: CASSHPPVGGADTQYF
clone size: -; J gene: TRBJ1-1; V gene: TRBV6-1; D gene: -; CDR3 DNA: TGTGCCAGCAAGCCAGACAAGAACACTGAAGCTTTCTTT; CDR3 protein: CASKPDKNTEAFF
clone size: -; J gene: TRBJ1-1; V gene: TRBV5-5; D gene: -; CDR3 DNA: TGTGCCAGCAGCTTGGCCGGGTTGGTGGGGAACACTGAAGCTTTCTTT; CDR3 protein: CASSLAGLVGNTEAFF
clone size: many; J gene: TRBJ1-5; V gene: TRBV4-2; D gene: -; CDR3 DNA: TGTGCCAGCAGCCAAGATCTGTTAGGGGAGATCAATCAGCCCCAGCATTTT; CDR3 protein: CASSQDLLGEINQPQHF
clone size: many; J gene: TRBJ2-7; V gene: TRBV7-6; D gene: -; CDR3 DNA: TGTGCCAGCAGCTTACCGGCCGATGGGGCTCCGCTAGGCGAGCAGTACTTC; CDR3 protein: CASSLPADGAPLGEQYF
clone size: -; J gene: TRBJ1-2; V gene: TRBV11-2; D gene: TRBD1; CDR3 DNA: TGTGCCAGCAGTTTATCTGGGACAGGGCCAAACTATGGCTACACCTTC; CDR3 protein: CASSLSGTGPNYGYTF
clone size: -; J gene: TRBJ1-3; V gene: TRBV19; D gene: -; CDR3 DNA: TGTGCCAGTAGTATTTGGGGGCCTGGAAACACCATATATTTT; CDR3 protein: CASSIWGPGNTIYF
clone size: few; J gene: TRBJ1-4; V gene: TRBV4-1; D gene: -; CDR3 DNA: TGCGCCAGCAGAAGGGATAATGAAAAACTGTTTTTT; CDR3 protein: CASRRDNEKLFF
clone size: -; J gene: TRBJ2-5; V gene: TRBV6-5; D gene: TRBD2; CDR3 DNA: TGTGCCAGCAGTCCGACGGGACTAGCGGAGGAAGAGACCCAGTACTTC; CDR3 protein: CASSPTGLAEEETQYF
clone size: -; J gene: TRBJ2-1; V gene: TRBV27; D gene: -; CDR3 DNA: TGTGCCAGCATGATACGGCAGAATGAGCAGTTCTTC; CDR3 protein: CASMIRQNEQFF
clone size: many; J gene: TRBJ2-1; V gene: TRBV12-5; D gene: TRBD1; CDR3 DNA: TGTGCTAGTGGTTTGGGGGACAGGACCTACAATGAGCAGTTCTTC; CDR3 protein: CASGLGDRTYNEQFF
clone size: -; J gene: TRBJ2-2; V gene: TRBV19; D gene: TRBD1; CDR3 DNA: TGTGCCATCCAAAGGACAGGGTCGGGCACCGGGGAGCTGTTTTTT; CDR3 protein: CAIQRTGSGTGELFF
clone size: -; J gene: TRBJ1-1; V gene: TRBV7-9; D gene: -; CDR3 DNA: TGTGCCAGCAGCTCTAGACCGCGGAACACTGAAGCTTTCTTT; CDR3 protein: CASSSRPRNTEAFF
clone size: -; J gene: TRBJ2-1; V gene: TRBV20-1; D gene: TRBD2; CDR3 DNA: TGCAGTGCTAGAGAGGCGGGGGGGTTTTACAATGAGCAGTTCTTC; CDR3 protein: CSAREAGGFYNEQFF
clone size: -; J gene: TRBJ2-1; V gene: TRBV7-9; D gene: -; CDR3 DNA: TGTGCCAGCAGCTTTTATTATCGCAGCGCAGGGGGGTACAATGAGCAGTTCTTC; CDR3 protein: CASSFYYRSAGGYNEQFF
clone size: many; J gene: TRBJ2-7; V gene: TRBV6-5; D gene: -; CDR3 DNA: TGTGCCAGCAGTTTTGGGGGAGGACCCTACGAGCAGTACTTC; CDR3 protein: CASSFGGGPYEQYF
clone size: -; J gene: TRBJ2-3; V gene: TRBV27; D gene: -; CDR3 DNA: TGTGCCAGCACGGTACAGGGTCGCCGTACAGATACGCAGTATTTT; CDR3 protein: CASTVQGRRTDTQYF
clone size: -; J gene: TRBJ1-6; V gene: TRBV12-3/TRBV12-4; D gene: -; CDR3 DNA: TGTGCCAGCAGTTCGGGGGTTTATAATTCACCCCTCCACTTT; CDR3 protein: CASSSGVYNSPLHF
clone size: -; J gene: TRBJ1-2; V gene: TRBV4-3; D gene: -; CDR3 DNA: TGCGCCAGCAGCCAAGAGAAGGGGATTTTCTACGGCTACACCTTC; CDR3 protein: CASSQEKGIFYGYTF
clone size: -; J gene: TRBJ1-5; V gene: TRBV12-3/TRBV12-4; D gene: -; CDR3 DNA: TGTGCCACCCGGTCGGGAGGCAATCAGCCCCAGCATTTT; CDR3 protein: CATRSGGNQPQHF
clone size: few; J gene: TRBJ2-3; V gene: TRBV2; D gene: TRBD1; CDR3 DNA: TGTGTCGCATTGGGCCCCGGACAGGGACTTACTAGCACAGATACGCAGTATTTT; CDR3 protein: CVALGPGQGLTSTDTQYF
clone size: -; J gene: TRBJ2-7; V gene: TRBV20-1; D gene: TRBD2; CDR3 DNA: TGCAGTGCAACTAGCGGGGGGGCCTACGAGCAGTACTTC; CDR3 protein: CSATSGGAYEQYF
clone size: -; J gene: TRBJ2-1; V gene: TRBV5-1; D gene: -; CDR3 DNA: TGCGCCAGCAGCTTGGGCCGACAGGGAGGGCAGTTCTTC; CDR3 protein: CASSLGRQGGQFF
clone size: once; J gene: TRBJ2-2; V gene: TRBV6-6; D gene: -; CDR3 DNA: TGTGCCTGCAGTGCTGGGGCGAACACCGGGGAGCTGTTTTTT; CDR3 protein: CACSAGANTGELFF
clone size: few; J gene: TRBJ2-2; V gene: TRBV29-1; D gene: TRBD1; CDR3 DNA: TGCAGCGTTGTTGGGACAGCGAACACCGGGGAGCTGTTTTTT; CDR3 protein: CSVVGTANTGELFF
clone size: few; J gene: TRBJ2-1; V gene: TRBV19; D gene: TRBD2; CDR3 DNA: TGTGCCAGTAGTATATGGCGGGGGGGGGCCTACAATGAGCAGTTCTTC; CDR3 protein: CASSIWRGGAYNEQFF
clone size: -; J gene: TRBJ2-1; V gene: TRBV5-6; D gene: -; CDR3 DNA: TGTGCCAGCAGCTTGGCCCGACCAGGGGATGAGCAGTTCTTC; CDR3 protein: CASSLARPGDEQFF
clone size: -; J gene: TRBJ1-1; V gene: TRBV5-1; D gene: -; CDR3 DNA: TGCGCCAGCAGCTTGGTAGATCCGGCGGGAAAGACTGAAGCTTTCTTT; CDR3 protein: CASSLVDPAGKTEAFF
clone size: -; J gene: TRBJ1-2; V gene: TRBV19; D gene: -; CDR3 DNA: TGTGCCAGTAGTATAGACTCGAGTGGCTACACCTTC; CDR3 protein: CASSIDSSGYTF
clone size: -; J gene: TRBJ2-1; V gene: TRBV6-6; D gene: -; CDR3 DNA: TGTGCCACCGCCAGGAGCGAGCAGTTCTTC; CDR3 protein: CATARSEQFF
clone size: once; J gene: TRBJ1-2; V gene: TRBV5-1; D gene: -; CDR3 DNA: TGCGCCAGCAGCTACTCGATAACTTTGGGGGCTGGCTACACCTTC; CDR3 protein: CASSYSITLGAGYTF
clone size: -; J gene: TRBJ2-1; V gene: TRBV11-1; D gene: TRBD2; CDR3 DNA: TGTGCCAGCAGCTTACTAGCGGGGGGGTTCAGCTCCTACAATGAGCAGTTCTTC; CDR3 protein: CASSLLAGGFSSYNEQFF
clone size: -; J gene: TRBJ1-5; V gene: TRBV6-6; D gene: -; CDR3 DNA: TGTGCCAGCAGTTACCTTGGTATCGGCCCAGAGAGCTATAGCAATCAGCCCCAGCATTTT; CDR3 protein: CASSYLGIGPESYSNQPQHF
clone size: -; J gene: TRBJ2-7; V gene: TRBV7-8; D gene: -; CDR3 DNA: TGTGCCAGCAGCCCCAAGGGAGGCATCTACGAGCAGTACTTC; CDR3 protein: CASSPKGGIYEQYF
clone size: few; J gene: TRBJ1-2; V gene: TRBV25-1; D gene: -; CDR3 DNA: TGTGCCAGCAGTGAATCCGAGGCATATGGCTACACCTTC; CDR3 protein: CASSESEAYGYTF
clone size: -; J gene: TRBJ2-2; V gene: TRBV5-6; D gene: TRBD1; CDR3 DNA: TGTGCCAGCAGCCGACTACCGGGACAGTTAACTGGGGAGCTGTTTTTT; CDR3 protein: CASSRLPGQLTGELFF
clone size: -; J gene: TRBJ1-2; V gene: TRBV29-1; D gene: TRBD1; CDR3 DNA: TGCAGCGTCCAATTGAAGGGGACAGTCCGCTATGGCCACACCTTC; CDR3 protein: CSVQLKGTVRYGHTF
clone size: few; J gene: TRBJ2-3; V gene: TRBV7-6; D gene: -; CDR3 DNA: TGTGCCAGCAGCTTAGGAGCAGGCCGCAGCACAGATACGCAGTATTTT; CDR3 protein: CASSLGAGRSTDTQYF
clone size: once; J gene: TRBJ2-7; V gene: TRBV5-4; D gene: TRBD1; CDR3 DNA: TGTGCCAGCAGCTACCGACAGGGTCCGGGCGAGCAGTACTTC; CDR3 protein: CASSYRQGPGEQYF
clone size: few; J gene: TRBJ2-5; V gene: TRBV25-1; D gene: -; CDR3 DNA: TGTGCCAGCTCCCCCGGCTCGGGGTGGGAGACCCAGTACTTC; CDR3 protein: CASSPGSGWETQYF